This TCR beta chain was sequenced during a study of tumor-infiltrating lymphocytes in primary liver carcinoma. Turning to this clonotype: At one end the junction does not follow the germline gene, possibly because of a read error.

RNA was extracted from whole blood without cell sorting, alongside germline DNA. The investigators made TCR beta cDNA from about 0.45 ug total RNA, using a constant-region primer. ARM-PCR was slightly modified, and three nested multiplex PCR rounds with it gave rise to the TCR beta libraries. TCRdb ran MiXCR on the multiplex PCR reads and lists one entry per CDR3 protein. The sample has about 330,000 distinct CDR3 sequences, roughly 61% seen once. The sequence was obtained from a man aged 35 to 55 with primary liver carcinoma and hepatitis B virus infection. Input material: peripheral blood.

DNA for the CDR3: TGTGCCAGCAGCTTAGAGGAGGGACTGGACAGGGACGTATTTGTGAACACTGGAGCTTTCTTT. It translates to CASSLEEGLDRDVFVNTGAFF. The rearrangement uses TRBV13 and TRBJ1-1; 8 bases align to TRBD1. The germline gives CDR1 PRHDT, CDR2 FYEKMQ (reference sequence). The CDR3 covers 21 residues. Full variable domain (outside the CDR3, taken from reference TRBV13 and TRBJ1-1): AAGVIQSPRHLIKEKRETATLKCYPIPRHDTVYWYQQGPGQDPQFLISFYEKMQSDKGSIPDRFSAQQFSDYHSELNMSSLELGDSALYFCASSLEEGLDRDVFVNTGAFFGQGTRLTVV.